Listed here are 11 T cell receptor beta chains from one sample, sequenced in a study of blood T cell repertoires in COVID-19. The data were produced by immunoSEQ multiplex PCR, yet TCRdb's version contains in-frame clones alone and is incomplete. Among hundreds of thousands of clones listed, around 88% were seen once. The material sequenced was peripheral blood. The receptors derive from a woman aged 25-40 years with acute or convalescent COVID-19.

CDR3 amino acids: CASSRRGGSSYNEQFF. Written as DNA, the CDR3 is TGTGCCAGCTCACGAAGGGGGGGGAGCTCCTACAATGAGCAGTTCTTC. This chain links TRBV18 with TRBJ2-1; tentatively, D is TRBD2 (7 bases). CDR3 length equals 16 residues. V lost 4 bases, J lost 0 bases, and 13 bases lay in between. Germline V gene lookup returns CDR1 KGHSH and CDR2 LQKENI.

The chain couples TRBV15 to TRBJ2-3, with D perhaps TRBD2 (6 bases). The V and J ends lost 8 bases and 3 bases respectively, with 12 bases between them. Germline CDR1 LNHNV, CDR2 YYDKDF (reference sequence). CDR3 length equals 13 residues. CDR3 residues: CATAGTLTDTQYF. The CDR3 DNA sequence: TGTGCCACCGCCGGGACTTTAACAGATACGCAGTATTTT.

CDR3 in DNA: TGTGCCAGCAGCTTGGGGACAGGGCTCAATGAGCAGTTCTTC. Amino acid sequence: CASSLGTGLNEQFF. The V gene is TRBV7-3, the J gene TRBJ2-1, with TRBD1 matching over 9 bases. The CDR3 loop spans 14 amino acids. CDR1 is SGHTA and CDR2 is FQGTGA in the germline V gene. J gave up 6 bases and V 3 bases, and 3 bases lay outside the gene matches.

This clone was recorded a few times. This chain links TRBV7-9 with TRBJ1-4; D possibly corresponds to TRBD1 (5 bases). Germline CDR1 and CDR2: SEHNR and FQNEAQ (reference sequence). The CDR3 is 14 residues long. The V end was cut by 5 bases, the J end by 11 bases, with 18 bases between. The CDR3 is CASSPGRGIKKLFF. The CDR3, as DNA: TGTGCCAGCAGCCCCGGACGGGGGATCAAGAAACTGTTTTTT.

The gene calls are TRBV7-4 and TRBJ1-6, with TRBD1 matching 9 bases. The CDR3 runs 19 residues. Germline loops: CDR1 SGHVT, CDR2 SQSDAQ. J was trimmed by 0 bases and V by 5 bases; bases with no gene match: 11. The CDR3 loop reads CASSPRDRATSSYNSPLHF. For the CDR3, the DNA is TGTGCCAGCAGCCCCCGGGACAGGGCTACCAGCTCCTATAATTCACCCCTCCACTTT.

The chain carries TRBV19 and TRBJ1-3; tentatively, D is TRBD1 (6 bases). This CDR3 is built from 13 residues. CDR1 is LNHDA, CDR2 SQIVND, per germline (reference sequence). V was shortened by 7 bases and J by 9 bases, with 16 bases between the two germline ends. The CDR3 DNA sequence: TGTGCCAGTATCGTACAGGGCCGGAGCACCATATATTTT. The encoded protein is CASIVQGRSTIYF.

Only one count was recorded for this clone. The chain links TRBV12-3 or TRBV12-4 to TRBJ1-1; D is undetermined. V gave up 5 bases and J gave up 9 bases, with 10 bases separating them. The CDR3 contains 11 residues. The CDR3, as DNA: TGTGCCAGCAGTGCCGGGAGGCAAGCTTTCTTT. Its translation is CASSAGRQAFF.

The chain has TRBV6-4 and TRBJ2-1; the D gene is possibly TRBD1 (6 bases). The CDR3 sequence is 13 residues long. Germline V CDR1 and CDR2: MRHNA, SNTAGT. Trimming shortened V by 5 bases and J by 11 bases, and 16 bases separated the two germline ends. The CDR3 region is CASSSLTGAKQFF. In DNA, the CDR3 is TGTGCCAGCAGTTCCCTGACAGGCGCTAAGCAGTTCTTC.

The chain carries TRBV2 and TRBJ1-5; D possibly corresponds to TRBD1 (5 bases). The CDR3 covers 15 residues. V shed 6 bases and J shed 0 bases, with 12 bases lying between them. Germline assignment: CDR1 SNHLY and CDR2 FYNNEI. Here the CDR3 reads CASRVGEVSNQPQHF. In DNA form, the CDR3 reads TGTGCCAGCAGGGTGGGGGAGGTTAGCAATCAGCCCCAGCATTTT.

This chain links TRBV12-5 with TRBJ2-6; the D gene is possibly TRBD1 (5 bases). The V end was cut by 6 bases, the J end by 4 bases, with 7 bases between. Germline V gene data show CDR1 as LGHNT and CDR2 as FRNRAP. This CDR3 contains 13 residues. The CDR3: CASGNRGANVLTF. CDR3 coding DNA: TGTGCTAGTGGAAACAGGGGGGCCAACGTCCTGACTTTC.

V gene TRBV18 combines with J gene TRBJ2-1, with TRBD1 matching over 8 bases. Per the germline V gene, CDR1 is KGHSH and CDR2 is LQKENI. Germline trimming cut 6 bases from V and 0 bases from J; bases unmatched to any gene: 7. This CDR3 has 16 amino acids. The CDR3 region is CASSPRQGSSYNEQFF. CDR3 DNA sequence: TGTGCCAGCTCCCCCAGACAGGGGAGCTCCTACAATGAGCAGTTCTTC.